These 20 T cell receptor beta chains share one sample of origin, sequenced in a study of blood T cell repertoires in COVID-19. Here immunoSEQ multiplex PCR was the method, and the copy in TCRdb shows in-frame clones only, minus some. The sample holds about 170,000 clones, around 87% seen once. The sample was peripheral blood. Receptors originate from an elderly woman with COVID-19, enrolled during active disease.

The CDR3 spells CASSPGLAGGRSYEQYF. In DNA, the CDR3 is TGTGCCAGCAGCCCGGGACTAGCGGGAGGGCGTTCCTACGAGCAGTACTTC. This chain uses TRBV7-9 with TRBJ2-7, with TRBD2 matching 16 bases. The CDR3 is 17 residues long. The germline gives CDR1 SEHNR, CDR2 FQNEAQ (reference sequence). The V gene end was trimmed by 5 bases and the J gene end by 1 base; junction bases not matched to a gene: 5.

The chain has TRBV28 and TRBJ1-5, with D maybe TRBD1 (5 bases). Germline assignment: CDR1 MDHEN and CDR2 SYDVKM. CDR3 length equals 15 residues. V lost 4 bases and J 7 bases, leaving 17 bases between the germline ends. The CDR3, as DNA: TGTGCCAGCAGTTCCCCCGCGGGGGGTGGCCAGCCCCAGCATTTT. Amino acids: CASSSPAGGGQPQHF.

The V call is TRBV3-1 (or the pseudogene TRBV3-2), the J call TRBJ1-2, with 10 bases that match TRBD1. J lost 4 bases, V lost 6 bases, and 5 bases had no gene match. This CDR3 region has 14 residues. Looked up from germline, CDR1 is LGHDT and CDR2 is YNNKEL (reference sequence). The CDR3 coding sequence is TGTGCCAGCAGACTCCGGGACAGGGGCTATGGCTACACCTTC. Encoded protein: CASRLRDRGYGYTF.

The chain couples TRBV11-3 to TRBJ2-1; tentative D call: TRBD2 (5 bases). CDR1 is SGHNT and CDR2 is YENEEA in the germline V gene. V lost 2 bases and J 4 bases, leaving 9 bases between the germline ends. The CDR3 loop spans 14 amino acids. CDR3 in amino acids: CASSLFGLYNEQFF. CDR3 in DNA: TGTGCCAGCAGCTTATTTGGACTTTACAATGAGCAGTTCTTC.

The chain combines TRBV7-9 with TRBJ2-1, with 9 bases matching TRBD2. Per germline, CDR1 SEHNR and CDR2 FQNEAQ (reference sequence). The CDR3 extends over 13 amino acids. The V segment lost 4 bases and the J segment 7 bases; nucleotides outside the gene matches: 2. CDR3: CASSSSGGNEQFF. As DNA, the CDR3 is TGTGCCAGCAGCTCGAGCGGGGGGAATGAGCAGTTCTTC. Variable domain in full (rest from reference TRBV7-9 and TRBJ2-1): DTGVSQNPRHKITKRGQNVTFRCDPISEHNRLYWYRQTLGQGPEFLTYFQNEAQLEKSRLLSDRFSAERPKGSFSTLEIQRTEQGDSAMYLCASSSSGGNEQFFGPGTRLTVL.

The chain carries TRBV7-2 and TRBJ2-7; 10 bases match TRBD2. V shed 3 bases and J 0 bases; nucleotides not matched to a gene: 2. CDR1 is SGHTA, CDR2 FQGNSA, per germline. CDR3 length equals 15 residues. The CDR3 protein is CASSFPSGGSYEQYF. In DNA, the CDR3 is TGTGCCAGCAGCTTTCCTAGCGGGGGCTCCTACGAGCAGTACTTC.

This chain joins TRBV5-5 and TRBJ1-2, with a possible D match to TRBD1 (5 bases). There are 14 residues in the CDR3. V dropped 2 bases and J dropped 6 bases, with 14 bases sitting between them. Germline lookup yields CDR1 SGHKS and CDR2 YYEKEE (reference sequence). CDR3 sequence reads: CASSFTGPGDGYTF. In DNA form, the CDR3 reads TGTGCCAGCAGCTTCACAGGACCTGGAGATGGCTACACCTTC.

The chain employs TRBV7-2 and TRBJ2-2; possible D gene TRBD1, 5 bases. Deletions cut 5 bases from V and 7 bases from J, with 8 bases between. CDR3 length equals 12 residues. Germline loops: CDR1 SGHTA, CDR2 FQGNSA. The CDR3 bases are TGTGCCAGCAGCCCAGGGATCGGGGAGCTGTTTTTT. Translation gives CASSPGIGELFF.

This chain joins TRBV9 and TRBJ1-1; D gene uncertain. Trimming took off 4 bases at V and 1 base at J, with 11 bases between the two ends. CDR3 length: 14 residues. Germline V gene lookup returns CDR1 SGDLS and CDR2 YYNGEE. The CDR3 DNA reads TGTGCCAGCAGCTTGGGTGAGGGGAACACTGAAGCTTTCTTT. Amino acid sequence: CASSLGEGNTEAFF.

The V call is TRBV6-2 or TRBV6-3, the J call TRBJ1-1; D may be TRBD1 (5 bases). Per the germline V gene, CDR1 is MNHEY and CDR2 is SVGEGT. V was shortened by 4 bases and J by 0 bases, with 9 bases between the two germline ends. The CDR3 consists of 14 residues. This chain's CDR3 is CASSLGAVNTEAFF. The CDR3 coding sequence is TGTGCCAGCAGTTTAGGGGCGGTGAACACTGAAGCTTTCTTT.

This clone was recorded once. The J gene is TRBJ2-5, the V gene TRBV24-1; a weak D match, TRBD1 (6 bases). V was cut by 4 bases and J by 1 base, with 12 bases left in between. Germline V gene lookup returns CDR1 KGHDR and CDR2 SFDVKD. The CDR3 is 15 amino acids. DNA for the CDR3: TGTGCCACCAGTGAAAAGACAGGAGTCCAAGAGACCCAGTACTTC. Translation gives CATSEKTGVQETQYF.

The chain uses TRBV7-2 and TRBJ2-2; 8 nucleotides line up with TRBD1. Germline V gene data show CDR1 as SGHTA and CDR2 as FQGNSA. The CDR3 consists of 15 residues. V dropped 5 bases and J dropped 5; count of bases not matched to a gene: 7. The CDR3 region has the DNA TGTGCCAGCAGCGTCTACAGGGGGGTTACCGGGGAGCTGTTTTTT. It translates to CASSVYRGVTGELFF.

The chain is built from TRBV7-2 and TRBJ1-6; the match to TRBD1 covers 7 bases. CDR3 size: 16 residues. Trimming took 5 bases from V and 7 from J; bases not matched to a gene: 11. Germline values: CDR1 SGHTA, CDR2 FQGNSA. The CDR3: CASSPQTGTVNSPLHF. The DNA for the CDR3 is TGTGCCAGCAGCCCCCAGACAGGGACAGTGAATTCACCCCTCCACTTT.

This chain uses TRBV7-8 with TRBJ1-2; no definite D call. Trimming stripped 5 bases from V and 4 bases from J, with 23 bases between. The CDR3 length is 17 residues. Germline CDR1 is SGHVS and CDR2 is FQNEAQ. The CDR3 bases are TGTGCCAGCAGCGTAAGTTTTCAGACTTCCGCGACCTATGGCTACACCTTC. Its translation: CASSVSFQTSATYGYTF.

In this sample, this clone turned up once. The CDR3 reads CASSIGRGGNQPQHF. In DNA form, the CDR3 reads TGTGCCAGTAGTATTGGGAGGGGCGGAAATCAGCCCCAGCATTTT. V is TRBV19 and J is TRBJ1-5; perhaps TRBD1 as D (5 bases). Germline CDR1 LNHDA, CDR2 SQIVND (reference sequence). The ends were cut back, 3 bases at V and 4 bases at J, with 13 bases in the middle. The CDR3 is made up of 15 amino acids.

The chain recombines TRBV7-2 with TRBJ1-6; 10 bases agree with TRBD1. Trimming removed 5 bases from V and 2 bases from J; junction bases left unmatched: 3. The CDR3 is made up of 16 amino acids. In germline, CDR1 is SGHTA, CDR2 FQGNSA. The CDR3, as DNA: TGTGCCAGCAGCCGGACAGGGGGGGCCTATAATTCACCCCTCCACTTT. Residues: CASSRTGGAYNSPLHF.

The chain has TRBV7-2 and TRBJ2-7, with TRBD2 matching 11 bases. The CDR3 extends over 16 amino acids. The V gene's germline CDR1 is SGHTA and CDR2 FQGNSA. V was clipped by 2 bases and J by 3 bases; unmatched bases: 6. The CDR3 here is CASSLSLAGGFYEQYF. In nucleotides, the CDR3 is TGTGCCAGCAGCTTATCCCTAGCGGGAGGTTTCTACGAGCAGTACTTC.

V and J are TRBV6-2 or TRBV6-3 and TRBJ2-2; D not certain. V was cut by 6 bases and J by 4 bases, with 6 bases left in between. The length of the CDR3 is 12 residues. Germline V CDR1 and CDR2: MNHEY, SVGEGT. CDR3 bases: TGTGCCAGCAGCTTCTCCACCGGGGAGCTGTTTTTT. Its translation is CASSFSTGELFF.

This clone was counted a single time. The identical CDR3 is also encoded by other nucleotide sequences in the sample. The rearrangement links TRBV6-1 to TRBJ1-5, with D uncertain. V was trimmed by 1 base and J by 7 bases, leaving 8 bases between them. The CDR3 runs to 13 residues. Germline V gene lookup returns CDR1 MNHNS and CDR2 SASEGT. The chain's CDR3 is CASSEGLAQPQHF. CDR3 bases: TGTGCCAGCAGTGAAGGTTTGGCCCAGCCCCAGCATTTT.

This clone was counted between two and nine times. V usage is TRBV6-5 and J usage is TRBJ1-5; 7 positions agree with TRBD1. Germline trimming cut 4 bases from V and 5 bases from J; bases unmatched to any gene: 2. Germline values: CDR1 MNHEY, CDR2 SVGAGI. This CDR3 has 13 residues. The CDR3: CASSSDRDQPQHF. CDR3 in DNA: TGTGCCAGCAGTTCAGACAGGGATCAGCCCCAGCATTTT.